Presented here are 26 T cell receptor beta chains from one specimen sequenced in a study of breast tumors, draining lymph nodes, adjacent tissues. Samples came from axillary lymph nodes draining the breast cancer. MiXCR was run by TCRdb on the multiplex PCR reads, yielding one entry per CDR3 protein. The data contain approximately 190,000 distinct CDR3 sequences, approximately 33% of them seen just once; the ten biggest clones take up 4% to 5.5%. The sequenced sample consisted of axillary lymph node tissue. These receptors were obtained from a female donor with breast cancer. Some clones in this sample may be carry-over from other donors' samples.

This clonotype was counted at least ten times. The germline gene is not matched at one end of the junction; a read error may be the cause. The V and J genes are TRBV6-5 and TRBJ2-7; D is possibly TRBD2 (6 bases). The CDR3 spans 15 residues. Germline V CDR1 and CDR2: MNHEY, SVGAGI. CDR3 sequence (DNA): TGTGCCAGCAGTCACTCGATCCGGGAGAGCTACGAGCAGTACTTC. The encoded protein is CASSHSIRESYEQYF.

The J gene is TRBJ1-6, the V gene TRBV19, with TRBD1 identical over 8 bases. This CDR3 contains 15 residues. Germline lookup yields CDR1 LNHDA and CDR2 SQIVND (reference sequence). Germline trimming cut 5 bases from V and 6 bases from J; bases unmatched to any gene: 6. The CDR3 here is CASSLKGTGNSPLHF. The CDR3 DNA sequence: TGTGCCAGTAGTTTAAAAGGGACAGGTAATTCACCCCTCCACTTT.

This clonotype was seen ten or more times. This sequence joins TRBV9 and TRBJ1-2; a weak D match, TRBD1 (6 bases). This CDR3 contains 14 residues. V was clipped by 0 bases and J by 8 bases, with 14 bases between them. CDR1 is SGDLS and CDR2 is YYNGEE in the germline V gene. CDR3 nucleotides: TGTGCCAGCAGCGTAGGGGCAGGGGAAGGCGGCTACACCTTC. It translates to CASSVGAGEGGYTF. The full variable domain, in which reference TRBV9 and TRBJ1-2 provide the parts outside the CDR3, is DSGVTQTPKHLITATGQRVTLRCSPRSGDLSVYWYQQSLDQGLQFLIQYYNGEERAKGNILERFSAQQFPDLHSELNLSSLELGDSALYFCASSVGAGEGGYTFGSGTRLTVV.

This clonotype was detected ten times or more. This CDR3 reads CASRLSGGHNEQFF. The DNA for the CDR3 is TGTGCCAGCAGGCTTAGCGGGGGTCACAATGAGCAGTTCTTC. The gene calls are TRBV12-3 or TRBV12-4 and TRBJ2-1; 9 bases match TRBD2. V gave up 6 bases and J gave up 5 bases; unmatched junction bases: 5. The CDR3 sequence is 14 residues long.

This chain joins TRBV28 and TRBJ1-1, with D maybe TRBD1 (6 bases). V was shortened by 5 bases and J by 1 base, with 11 bases between the two germline ends. CDR3 length equals 14 residues. CDR1 MDHEN and CDR2 SYDVKM come from the germline V gene. DNA of the CDR3: TGTGCCAGCAGTCGGCCGGGACAGAACACTGAAGCTTTCTTT. Residues: CASSRPGQNTEAFF.

Of note for this clonotype: A read error may be the cause here, since a much bigger clone is one base away. The chain recombines TRBV2 with TRBJ2-7; D is perhaps TRBD1 (7 bases). The germline V gene has CDR1 SNHLY and CDR2 FYNNEI. This CDR3 has 16 amino acids. V lost 11 bases to trimming and J lost 0 bases, with 23 bases between them. Written as DNA, the CDR3 is TGTGCCGGCCTACTTGGGGGGACAGAGGACTCCTACGAGCAGTACTTC. Protein: CAGLLGGTEDSYEQYF.

This chain links TRBV2 with TRBJ1-1; D call uncertain. The CDR3 covers 10 residues. V was clipped by 8 bases and J by 10 bases, with 11 bases between them. Germline V gives CDR1 SNHLY, CDR2 FYNNEI. The CDR3 is CASGYRGAFF. The CDR3 DNA reads as TGTGCCAGCGGATACAGAGGAGCTTTCTTT. The whole variable domain, remainder taken from reference TRBV2 and TRBJ1-1, is EPEVTQTPSHQVTQMGQEVILRCVPISNHLYFYWYRQILGQKVEFLVSFYNNEISEKSEIFDDQFSVERPDGSNFTLKIRSTKLEDSAMYFCASGYRGAFFGQGTRLTVV.

The V and J genes are TRBV2 and TRBJ1-4; TRBD1 aligns across 9 bases. Germline assignment: CDR1 SNHLY and CDR2 FYNNEI. The V gene end was trimmed by 4 bases and the J gene end by 3 bases; junction bases not matched to a gene: 6. This CDR3 has 16 residues. The CDR3 bases are TGTGCCAGCAGTGGGGATCGGACAGGGGCTAATGAAAAACTGTTTTTT. It codes for CASSGDRTGANEKLFF.

In its sample, this clonotype was seen many times. The chain has TRBV20-1 and TRBJ2-2, with D uncertain. Between the trimmed V and J ends, which lost 0 bases and 1 base, there was a span of 6 bases. The CDR3 totals 14 residues. From germline, CDR1 is DFQATT and CDR2 SNEGSKA (reference sequence). CDR3 sequence reads: CSARDRGNTGELFF. In DNA, the CDR3 is TGCAGTGCTAGAGATCGAGGGAACACCGGGGAGCTGTTTTTT.

The sample holds many counts of this clonotype. The chain couples TRBV20-1 to TRBJ2-2; a possible D gene is TRBD1 (6 bases). CDR3 length equals 13 residues. Germline lookup yields CDR1 DFQATT and CDR2 SNEGSKA (reference sequence). Trimming cost V 4 bases and J 1 base, with 7 bases left between them. CDR3 sequence (DNA): TGCAGTGCTAAACAGGGGAACACCGGGGAGCTGTTTTTT. Protein: CSAKQGNTGELFF.

The DNA of the CDR3 is TGTGCCAGCAGCTCCGACAGGGGGCGATCCGCCTACGAGCAGTACTTC. Residues: CASSSDRGRSAYEQYF. This chain uses TRBV7-9 with TRBJ2-7; TRBD1 aligns across 10 bases. CDR1 is SEHNR and CDR2 is FQNEAQ in the germline V gene (reference sequence). V was clipped by 4 bases and J by 2 bases; unmatched bases: 8. The CDR3 spans 16 residues.

This clonotype was seen many times. The V and J genes are TRBV29-1 and TRBJ2-1; D may be TRBD2 (6 bases). V lost 7 bases, J lost 4 bases, and 11 bases lay in between. The V gene's germline CDR1 is SQVTM and CDR2 ANQGSEA. The CDR3 runs 12 residues. In DNA, the CDR3 is TGCAGCGCCGGTAGCGGATACAATGAGCAGTTCTTC. This translates into CSAGSGYNEQFF.

A few counts support this clonotype. This may be a read error: a much more frequent sequence differs by one nucleotide. The rearrangement joins TRBV6-5 to TRBJ2-7; 7 bases align to TRBD2. This CDR3 comprises 14 residues. Germline values: CDR1 MNHEY, CDR2 SVGAGI. Trimming took 6 bases from V and 5 from J; bases not matched to a gene: 10. The CDR3 loop is CASRPAGLGDEQYF. The CDR3 nucleotides are TGTGCCAGCAGGCCAGCGGGACTCGGCGACGAGCAGTACTTC.

This clonotype was found many times. The rearrangement joins TRBV12-3 or TRBV12-4 to TRBJ1-5; tentative D call: TRBD1 (6 bases). The CDR3 covers 14 residues. Deletions cut 3 bases from V and 6 bases from J, with 12 bases between. As DNA, the CDR3 is TGTGCCAGCAGTTTTCGGGGGGGCGTTCAGCCCCAGCATTTT. Translating gives CASSFRGGVQPQHF.

There are many counts of this clonotype. This rearrangement joins TRBV6-5 to TRBJ1-5; D is ambiguous. The CDR3 has 16 amino acids. Germline assignment: CDR1 MNHEY and CDR2 SVGAGI. The ends were cut back, 6 bases at V and 7 bases at J, with 22 bases in the middle. This CDR3 is CASSPTPGPSDQPQHF. Here the CDR3 DNA reads TGTGCCAGCAGCCCTACCCCGGGTCCAAGCGACCAGCCCCAGCATTTT.

Comment on this clonotype: Since no conserved phenylalanine or tryptophan closes the CDR3, a read error is the likely cause. The chain is built from TRBV4-1 and TRBJ1-5, with D hard to call. Germline V gene data show CDR1 as MGHRA and CDR2 as YSYEKL. This CDR3 comprises 13 residues. The CDR3 DNA reads TGCGCCATCAGCCAACTAGGAGATCAGCCCCAGCATTCT. Translating gives CAISQLGDQPQHS.

This clonotype was found many times. CDR3: CSARPGSGDMWGNEQFF. DNA for the CDR3: TGCAGTGCTAGACCTGGGTCAGGGGATATGTGGGGAAATGAGCAGTTCTTC. The J gene is TRBJ2-1, the V gene TRBV20-1, with D possibly being TRBD1 (6 bases). The germline V gene has CDR1 DFQATT and CDR2 SNEGSKA (reference sequence). The CDR3 totals 17 residues. V was clipped by 2 bases and J by 7 bases, with 24 bases between them.

Many counts were recorded for this clonotype. V gene TRBV3-1 combines with J gene TRBJ2-5, with D possibly being TRBD2 (5 bases). The length of the CDR3 is 13 residues. Germline CDR1 reads LGHDT; CDR2 reads YNNKEL (reference sequence). V lost 4 bases, J lost 5 bases, and 11 bases lay in between. The CDR3 DNA follows: TGTGCCAGCAGCCCAAGAGGGTTGGAGACCCAGTACTTC. Its translation is CASSPRGLETQYF.

This clonotype was picked up many times. The chain couples TRBV5-8 to TRBJ1-2; the match to TRBD1 covers 9 bases. This CDR3 region has 16 residues. Germline V gene data show CDR1 as SGHTS and CDR2 as YDEGEE. The V gene end was trimmed by 4 bases and the J gene end by 2 bases; junction bases not matched to a gene: 9. The CDR3 is CASSQGGTGTNYGYTF. The CDR3 DNA reads TGTGCCAGCAGCCAAGGGGGGACAGGGACCAACTATGGCTACACCTTC.

This clonotype was counted ten times or more. This chain joins TRBV12-3 or TRBV12-4 and TRBJ1-5, with D maybe TRBD1 (5 bases). V was clipped by 6 bases and J by 10 bases, with 19 bases between them. This CDR3 has 14 residues. CDR3 region: CASSADSYQIPQHF. The CDR3 nucleotides are TGTGCCAGCAGCGCCGACAGCTACCAGATACCCCAGCATTTT.

This clonotype was recorded many times. This chain links TRBV19 with TRBJ1-4; D call uncertain. The CDR3 runs 13 residues. V shed 6 bases and J shed 5 bases, with 10 bases lying between them. Germline V gives CDR1 LNHDA, CDR2 SQIVND (reference sequence). CDR3 region: CASRDGANEKLFF. Here the CDR3 DNA reads TGTGCCAGTAGGGACGGTGCCAATGAAAAACTGTTTTTT.

This clonotype was seen repeatedly, ten times or more. The chain couples TRBV7-2 to TRBJ2-3; 9 bases align to TRBD2. The germline CDR1 and CDR2 sequences are SGHTA and FQGNSA. The CDR3 is 16 residues long. V was clipped by 5 bases and J by 1 base; unmatched bases: 7. The CDR3 DNA sequence: TGTGCCAGCAGCCCCAGAGCGGGGGGCCGCACAGATACGCAGTATTTT. Its protein is CASSPRAGGRTDTQYF.

This clonotype was seen repeatedly, ten times or more. The CDR3 protein is CASSQDPIGTQYF. The CDR3, as DNA: TGTGCCAGCAGCCAAGATCCTATTGGGACCCAGTACTTC. The chain uses TRBV14 and TRBJ2-5; D gene uncertain. CDR1 and CDR2 from the germline V gene are SGHDN and FVKESK. This CDR3 is 13 amino acids long. The V end lost 0 bases, the J end lost 7 bases, and 9 bases lay between the germline ends.

This clonotype was counted many times. The chain carries TRBV6-1 and TRBJ2-3; possibly TRBD1 or TRBD2 for D (5 bases each). The germline gives CDR1 MNHNS, CDR2 SASEGT. The CDR3 is made up of 16 amino acids. V lost 8 bases to trimming and J lost 5 bases, with 23 bases between them. The CDR3 region is CASRLGQGMRGDTQYF. The CDR3 DNA reads as TGTGCCAGCCGACTTGGGCAAGGGATGAGGGGAGATACGCAGTATTTT.

This clonotype was counted many times. This chain uses TRBV7-9 with TRBJ2-2; possible D gene TRBD1, 5 bases. The V gene's germline CDR1 is SEHNR and CDR2 FQNEAQ (reference sequence). There are 17 residues in the CDR3. V was cut by 5 bases and J by 1 base, with 17 bases left in between. The CDR3 is CASSRDREVVNTGELFF. CDR3 bases: TGTGCCAGCAGCCGTGACAGAGAGGTTGTGAACACCGGGGAGCTGTTTTTT.

Details on this clonotype: Likely a read error: the CDR3 ends without its conserved phenylalanine or tryptophan. V usage is TRBV4-1 and J usage is TRBJ1-5; D is perhaps TRBD1 (5 bases). Germline V gene lookup returns CDR1 MGHRA and CDR2 YSYEKL. CDR3 length: 16 amino acids. Here the CDR3 reads CASSPSGDGLNQPQHS. DNA for the CDR3: TGTGCCAGCAGCCCATCCGGGGACGGTCTTAATCAGCCCCAGCATTCT.